A single sample is the source of the 16 T cell receptor beta chains below, sequenced in a study of blood T cells in healthy people across ages. Combining a sample-barcoded 5' primer with a J-beta primer mix, a second PCR ran for about 7 to 11 cycles. TCRdb analysed the 5' RACE reads with MiXCR anew, one entry per CDR3 protein. Of about 1.6 million distinct CDR3 sequences in the sample, 30% to 40% are singletons; the top ten hold approximately 11%. Material for sequencing was blood. Receptors originate from a woman in her thirties in good health.

This sequence joins TRBV20-1 and TRBJ2-1; TRBD2 agrees at 15 bases. CDR3 length: 16 amino acids. Germline CDR1 and CDR2: DFQATT and SNEGSKA (reference sequence). V shed 0 bases and J 5 bases; nucleotides not matched to a gene: 2. The CDR3 sequence is CSARDGTSGGNNEQFF. The CDR3 DNA is TGCAGTGCTAGAGATGGGACTAGCGGGGGGAACAATGAGCAGTTCTTC.

This clonotype has a handful of counts. The V call is TRBV29-1, the J call TRBJ1-1; TRBD1 might be the D (5 bases). The CDR3 length is 11 residues. V lost 5 bases to trimming and J lost 8 bases, with 12 bases between them. Germline CDR1 reads SQVTM; CDR2 reads ANQGSEA. CDR3 in amino acids: CSVRGGPEAFF. DNA for the CDR3: TGCAGCGTTAGGGGTGGCCCAGAAGCTTTCTTT. The full variable domain, its missing parts supplied by reference TRBV29-1 and TRBJ1-1, is SAVISQKPSRDICQRGTSLTIQCQVDSQVTMMFWYRQQPGQSLTLIATANQGSEATYESGFVIDKFPISRPNLTFSTLTVSNMSPEDSSIYLCSVRGGPEAFFGQGTRLTVV.

This clonotype was counted at least ten times. The chain joins TRBV12-3 or TRBV12-4 to TRBJ2-1; tentatively, D is TRBD1 (5 bases). There are 13 residues in the CDR3. V lost 7 bases and J lost 7, with 14 bases in between. CDR3 amino acids: CASTFRAGNEQFF. The CDR3 DNA is TGTGCCAGCACCTTCCGGGCAGGGAATGAGCAGTTCTTC.

This clonotype has ten or more counts. The CDR3 reads CSARLAGVYEQYF. For the CDR3, the DNA is TGCAGCGCCCGACTAGCGGGAGTCTACGAGCAGTACTTC. This rearrangement joins TRBV20-1 to TRBJ2-7; TRBD2 matches 12 bases. Germline CDR1 DFQATT, CDR2 SNEGSKA (reference sequence). This CDR3 is built from 13 residues.

This clonotype was counted many times. V is TRBV4-2 and J is TRBJ2-7; 7 bases are a match to TRBD2. CDR3 length: 15 amino acids. V shed 1 base, J shed 3 bases, and the junction held 6 bases outside the gene matches. Germline V gives CDR1 LGHNA, CDR2 YNFKEQ. The CDR3 here is CASSQGGDYLYEQYF. CDR3 in DNA: TGTGCCAGCAGCCAAGGGGGGGACTACCTCTACGAGCAGTACTTC.

This clonotype has a handful of counts. The rearrangement uses TRBV29-1 and TRBJ2-5, with TRBD2 matching over 10 bases. V shed 4 bases and J 5 bases; nucleotides not matched to a gene: 10. This CDR3 has 15 amino acids. Per the germline V gene, CDR1 is SQVTM and CDR2 is ANQGSEA. CDR3 protein: CSVGVAGGLPETQYF. In DNA, the CDR3 is TGCAGCGTTGGGGTAGCGGGGGGCCTCCCGGAGACCCAGTACTTC.

CDR3 protein: CSARDLGGDLAGEGTTGELFF. DNA for the CDR3: TGCAGTGCTAGAGATCTCGGGGGGGATCTAGCGGGAGAAGGTACCACCGGGGAGCTGTTTTTT. The chain has TRBV20-1 and TRBJ2-2, with TRBD2 matching over 10 bases. This CDR3 comprises 21 residues. Germline trimming cut 0 bases from V and 4 bases from J; bases unmatched to any gene: 20. Germline CDR1 and CDR2: DFQATT and SNEGSKA (reference sequence).

The CDR3, as DNA: TGCAGTGGCAAATCCCGACAGAGTTTAAACACTGAAGCTTTCTTT. Translated: CSGKSRQSLNTEAFF. V and J are TRBV20-1 and TRBJ1-1; a possible D gene is TRBD1 (5 bases). The CDR3 consists of 15 residues. The germline gives CDR1 DFQATT, CDR2 SNEGSKA (reference sequence). Trimming shortened V by 7 bases and J by 2 bases, and 20 bases separated the two germline ends.

V is TRBV5-1 and J is TRBJ2-5; unclear D gene. The J call is in doubt because the DNA end fits TRBJ2-7 better. This CDR3 contains 14 residues. Germline CDR1 SGHRS, CDR2 YFSETQ. The CDR3 protein is CASSLRTDLDEQYF. The CDR3 region has the DNA TGCGCCAGCAGCCTACGGACCGATTTGGACGAGCAGTACTTC.

The rearrangement joins TRBV7-9 to TRBJ2-7; the D is unclear. Germline V lookup: CDR1 SEHNR, CDR2 FQNEAQ (reference sequence). V was cut by 2 bases and J by 4 bases, with 27 bases left in between. The CDR3 length is 19 residues. DNA of the CDR3: TGTGCCAGCAGCTTATATCCCGTGATCCGAGGCTCTCGGGTATACGAGCAGTACTTC. Its protein product is CASSLYPVIRGSRVYEQYF.

The chain employs TRBV7-3 and TRBJ2-5, with 12 bases fitting TRBD2. The CDR3 totals 15 residues. Germline CDR1 reads SGHTA; CDR2 reads FQGTGA. The ends lost 5 bases at V and 5 bases at J; junction bases unmatched: 6. The CDR3 sequence is CASSRLAGVDETQYF. CDR3 nucleotides: TGTGCCAGCAGCAGACTAGCGGGAGTGGATGAGACCCAGTACTTC.

This chain joins TRBV4-2 and TRBJ2-1; D is tentatively TRBD1 or TRBD2 (5 bases each). Germline V gene sequence: CDR1 LGHNA, CDR2 YNFKEQ. The germline V and J ends were trimmed by 1 base and 12 bases, with 13 bases remaining between them. The CDR3 sequence is 13 residues long. CDR3 coding DNA: TGTGCCAGCAGCCAAGGAGGGGACCAGAGGCAGTTCTTC. As protein: CASSQGGDQRQFF.

The rearrangement links TRBV3-1 to TRBJ2-7; maybe TRBD1 (6 bases). The CDR3 totals 12 residues. V was pared by 4 bases and J by 6 bases, with 10 bases between. Germline CDR1 reads LGHDT; CDR2 reads YNNKEL (reference sequence). CDR3 nucleotide sequence: TGTGCCAGCAGCCGAATACAGGGCGAGCAGTACTTC. Translated: CASSRIQGEQYF.

This chain joins TRBV4-2 and TRBJ2-1, with 9 bases aligning to TRBD2. J gave up 0 bases and V 4 bases, and 10 bases lay outside the gene matches. The CDR3 has 18 amino acids. Per germline, CDR1 LGHNA and CDR2 YNFKEQ. The CDR3 DNA reads TGTGCCAGCAGCCCCCGACCGATTAGCGGGAGCTCCTACAATGAGCAGTTCTTC. Its translation: CASSPRPISGSSYNEQFF.

V usage is TRBV27 and J usage is TRBJ2-3; 7 bases agree with TRBD2. This CDR3 spans 13 amino acids. J was trimmed by 3 bases and V by 9 bases; bases with no gene match: 6. Germline V gene lookup returns CDR1 MNHEY and CDR2 SMNVEV (reference sequence). The chain's CDR3 is CARGLAVTDTQYF. CDR3 nucleotide sequence: TGTGCCAGGGGTCTAGCGGTTACAGATACGCAGTATTTT.

This chain links TRBV27 with TRBJ2-7; 11 bases match TRBD2. The tail of the sequence fits TRBJ2-5 better, so the J call may be wrong. CDR3 length: 18 amino acids. CDR1 and CDR2 (germline): MNHEY, SMNVEV (reference sequence). In DNA, the CDR3 is TGTGCCAGCAGTTCCACTAGCGGGGGAGTTCCGCCCGGGGGGACCCAGTACTTC. This encodes CASSSTSGGVPPGGTQYF.